Each of the 10 T cell receptor beta chains below was sequenced from the same sample in a study of T cell repertoires in cytomegalovirus infection. One entry per CDR3 protein, called by TCRdb with MiXCR from the reads. Of approximately 110,000 distinct CDR3 sequences listed, around 31% are singletons. Their cognate antigens are unknown. The sequencing here drew on CD8+ T cells from cultured PBMCs, taken from culture after CMV antigen stimulation. These receptors were collected from a human donor in good health (CMV status not recorded). Some clones in this sample may be carry-over from other donors' samples.

This clonotype turned up a few times. The rearrangement joins TRBV6-5 to TRBJ2-3; 7 bases are a match to TRBD2. This CDR3 region has 18 residues. Trimming cost V 2 bases and J 2 bases; bases outside gene matches: 13. Germline V gene lookup returns CDR1 MNHEY and CDR2 SVGAGI. As DNA, the CDR3 is TGTGCCAGCAGTTACCTCTCAGACGGGCGGGGGACCACAGATACGCAGTATTTT. Translation: CASSYLSDGRGTTDTQYF.

The V and J genes are TRBV19 and TRBJ2-3; 7 bases are a match to TRBD1. The J segment lost 6 bases and the V segment lost 3 bases, leaving 9 bases of the junction unmatched. Per the germline V gene, CDR1 is LNHDA and CDR2 is SQIVND (reference sequence). This CDR3 has 15 amino acids. CDR3 region: CASSINLGQDDTQYF. CDR3 nucleotides: TGTGCCAGTAGTATCAACCTAGGACAGGACGATACGCAGTATTTT.

The genes are TRBV4-1 and TRBJ1-2; D uncertain. The CDR3 loop spans 15 amino acids. V was cut by 0 bases and J by 4 bases, with 12 bases left in between. CDR1 and CDR2 (germline): MGHRA, YSYEKL. The CDR3 here is CASSQERGLFYGYTF. The CDR3 region has the DNA TGCGCCAGCAGCCAAGAACGAGGTCTCTTCTATGGCTACACCTTC.

The chain recombines TRBV24-1 with TRBJ2-3; D may be TRBD2 (6 bases). This CDR3 is built from 15 residues. CDR1 and CDR2 from the germline V gene are KGHDR and SFDVKD. Deletions cut 7 bases from V and 3 bases from J, with 16 bases between. The CDR3 protein is CATRPGRGGTDTQYF. The CDR3 DNA reads as TGTGCCACCAGGCCAGGGCGGGGTGGAACAGATACGCAGTATTTT.

The V and J genes are TRBV9 and TRBJ2-5, with D perhaps assigned TRBD1 or TRBD2 (5 bases each). V gave up 0 bases and J gave up 4 bases, with 10 bases separating them. The CDR3 sequence is 14 residues long. CDR1 is SGDLS and CDR2 is YYNGEE in the germline V gene. CDR3 nucleotide sequence: TGTGCCAGCAGCGTAGACGAGGGGTTAGAGACCCAGTACTTC. Protein product: CASSVDEGLETQYF.

The chain is built from TRBV3-1 and TRBJ2-5; TRBD1 aligns across 12 bases. The CDR3 runs 16 residues. Germline CDR1 is LGHDT and CDR2 is YNNKEL (reference sequence). V dropped 4 bases and J dropped 10; count of bases not matched to a gene: 13. CDR3 bases: TGTGCCAGCAGCCGGGTCATCCGGGACAGGGGGCGGGTCCAGTACTTC. The encoded protein is CASSRVIRDRGRVQYF.

CDR3 region: CASSHERWGQGSGDTQYF. CDR3 DNA: TGTGCCAGCAGCCACGAACGTTGGGGACAGGGGTCCGGAGATACGCAGTATTTT. The chain combines TRBV7-2 with TRBJ2-3; 10 nucleotides line up with TRBD1. The CDR3 spans 18 residues. Germline V gives CDR1 SGHTA, CDR2 FQGNSA. Trimming took 5 bases from V and 5 from J; bases not matched to a gene: 16.

The chain couples TRBV5-1 to TRBJ1-5; D perhaps matches TRBD1 (5 bases). CDR1 is SGHRS, CDR2 YFSETQ, per germline. Trimming removed 1 base at V and 3 bases at J, with 11 bases between. This CDR3 is 15 amino acids long. The CDR3: CASSLTGTSNQPQHF. CDR3 coding DNA: TGCGCCAGCAGCTTGACCGGGACCTCCAATCAGCCCCAGCATTTT. Based on the CDR3 plus reference TRBV5-1 and TRBJ1-5, the full variable domain is KAGVTQTPRYLIKTRGQQVTLSCSPISGHRSVSWYQQTPGQGLQFLFEYFSETQRNKGNFPGRFSGRQFSNSRSEMNVSTLELGDSALYLCASSLTGTSNQPQHFGDGTRLSIL.

The J gene is TRBJ2-3, the V gene TRBV2; D is unresolved. This CDR3 spans 12 amino acids. Germline V CDR1 and CDR2: SNHLY, FYNNEI. Trimming removed 2 bases from V and 3 bases from J, with 3 bases in between. The CDR3 region has the DNA TGTGCCAGCAGTGAATGGACAGATACGCAGTATTTT. Translation gives CASSEWTDTQYF.

The CDR3: CATSRYGQGESYNEQFF. The CDR3 DNA sequence: TGTGCCACCAGCAGATACGGACAGGGGGAGTCCTACAATGAGCAGTTCTTC. The chain couples TRBV15 to TRBJ2-1, with 10 nucleotides matching TRBD1. J was trimmed by 1 base and V by 2 bases; bases with no gene match: 5. Germline V gene data show CDR1 as LNHNV and CDR2 as YYDKDF (reference sequence). The CDR3 covers 17 residues.